This TCR beta chain was sequenced for a study of neurological immune-mediated disorders. Each TCR transcript was tagged with a 10-nucleotide random UMI during 5'RACE. TCRdb independently ran MiXCR on the 5' RACE reads; one entry per CDR3 protein. The sample includes tens of thousands of distinct CDR3 sequences, approximately 10% of them seen just once. V lost 0 bases and J lost 8; bases outside the gene matches: 4. Looked up from germline, CDR1 is MNHNY and CDR2 is SVGAGI (reference sequence). This CDR3 is built from 15 residues. The unsorted libraries were made from 2 million PBMCs kept at -80 C. This clonotype was counted many times.

The chain joins TRBV6-6 to TRBJ2-1; 10 bases fit TRBD2. Sequenced input: PBMCs. The receptor's source is a man aged 35-49 years in good health. CDR3 amino acids: CASSYSRLAGDEQFF. CDR3 DNA sequence: TGTGCCAGCAGTTACTCCCGGCTAGCGGGGGATGAGCAGTTCTTC.